These 10 T cell receptor beta chains were sequenced from one sample in a study of CD8 T cells in ankylosing spondylitis. Whole-study findings and limits: A TCR beta motif of 8 or 9 highly homologous variants appeared characteristic of ankylosing spondylitis blood.

These receptors lack a known antigen. TCRdb used MiXCR to reprocess the 5' RACE reads, holding one entry per CDR3 protein. The sample carries 500,000 or so distinct CDR3 sequences, less than 6% recorded once. The sample taken for sequencing was blood, either unsorted or a sorted T cell fraction (not recorded which). These receptor sequences come from a male donor with ankylosing spondylitis.

This clonotype was counted many times. The rearrangement uses TRBV20-1 and TRBJ1-5; unclear D gene. V was shortened by 1 base and J by 5 bases, with 12 bases between the two germline ends. The CDR3 has 14 amino acids. Per the germline V gene, CDR1 is DFQATT and CDR2 is SNEGSKA (reference sequence). The chain's CDR3 is CSARAIEFDQPQHF. CDR3 DNA sequence: TGCAGTGCTAGAGCCATTGAATTTGATCAGCCCCAGCATTTT.

The table lists this clonotype with many counts. The J gene is TRBJ1-2, the V gene TRBV4-2; tentative D call: TRBD1 (6 bases). The CDR3 spans 13 residues. The V gene lost 1 base and the J gene lost 8 bases, with 11 bases spanning the gap. The germline CDR1 and CDR2 sequences are LGHNA and YNFKEQ. CDR3 in DNA: TGTGCCAGCAGCCAAGGGACAGCAAGGGGCTACACCTTC. Encoded protein: CASSQGTARGYTF.

The chain joins TRBV5-1 to TRBJ2-2; a weak D match, TRBD2 (6 bases). CDR1 and CDR2 (germline): SGHRS, YFSETQ. The CDR3 is made up of 16 amino acids. V was cut by 6 bases and J by 1 base, with 16 bases left in between. Here the CDR3 reads CASNRLGRENTGELFF. CDR3 in DNA: TGCGCCAGCAACCGACTAGGACGGGAGAACACCGGGGAGCTGTTTTTT.

The sample holds many counts of this clonotype. The chain is built from TRBV5-1 and TRBJ2-3; the D gene is possibly TRBD1 (6 bases). Germline CDR1 reads SGHRS; CDR2 reads YFSETQ. V was shortened by 3 bases and J by 6 bases, with 8 bases between the two germline ends. The length of the CDR3 is 12 residues. The CDR3 DNA sequence: TGCGCCAGCAGCTACAGGGCTGATACGCAGTATTTT. Translated: CASSYRADTQYF.

The V call is TRBV28, the J call TRBJ2-4, with D perhaps matching TRBD1 (7 bases). V lost 6 bases and J lost 3, with 18 bases in between. Germline CDR1 and CDR2: MDHEN and SYDVKM. This CDR3 spans 16 amino acids. DNA of the CDR3: TGTGCCAGCAGCCCCTTCGCAGGGGGGAACAAAAACATTCAGTACTTC. Its translation: CASSPFAGGNKNIQYF.

This clonotype appeared many times. The V call is TRBV5-1, the J call TRBJ1-5; D perhaps matches TRBD1 (5 bases). Germline V CDR1 and CDR2: SGHRS, YFSETQ. This CDR3 is built from 14 residues. The germline V and J ends were trimmed by 1 base and 6 bases, with 11 bases remaining between them. Here the CDR3 reads CASSLSGAGQPQHF. The CDR3 DNA is TGCGCCAGCAGCTTGTCTGGGGCCGGTCAGCCCCAGCATTTT.

This clonotype was seen at least ten times. The chain carries TRBV3-1 and TRBJ2-7; 12 bases line up with TRBD1. Trimming removed 3 bases from V and 7 bases from J; junction bases left unmatched: 4. This CDR3 has 14 amino acids. Germline CDR1 and CDR2: LGHDT and YNNKEL (reference sequence). The CDR3: CASSQGQGAWEQYF. In DNA, the CDR3 is TGTGCCAGCAGCCAGGGACAGGGGGCGTGGGAGCAGTACTTC.

The table lists this clonotype with many counts. The chain carries TRBV21-1 and TRBJ2-1; the table gives TRBD1 as D, unverified against the DNA. TRBV21-1 is a recognized pseudogene. The CDR3 is 17 residues long. The CDR3 bases are TGTGCCAGCAGCAAAGTCGATTGCCAGGGGCGGTCCAATGAGCAGTTCTTC. It yields the protein CASSKVDCQGRSNEQFF.

This clonotype was detected ten times or more. The V and J genes are TRBV5-6 and TRBJ1-1; possible D gene TRBD1, 5 bases. CDR1 and CDR2 (germline): SGHDT, YYEEEE. The germline V and J ends were trimmed by 1 base and 3 bases, with 10 bases remaining between them. The CDR3 sequence is 14 residues long. The CDR3 DNA is TGTGCCAGCAGCTTGCGGGGACCCGACACTGAAGCTTTCTTT. It specifies CASSLRGPDTEAFF. The full variable domain, with the rest looked up from reference TRBV5-6 and TRBJ1-1, is DAGVTQSPTHLIKTRGQQVTLRCSPKSGHDTVSWYQQALGQGPQFIFQYYEEEERQRGNFPDRFSGHQFPNYSSELNVNALLLGDSALYLCASSLRGPDTEAFFGQGTRLTVV.

V gene TRBV11-2 combines with J gene TRBJ2-7, with D possibly being TRBD1 (5 bases). V was cut by 5 bases and J by 6 bases, with 14 bases left in between. This CDR3 region has 13 residues. Germline V gene data show CDR1 as SGHAT and CDR2 as FQNNGV. In DNA form, the CDR3 reads TGTGCCAGCAGCCCCGGACACCGGCGCGAGCAGTACTTC. It encodes CASSPGHRREQYF.